This T cell receptor beta chain was captured by sequencing in a study of OX40 agonist ivuxolimab in advanced cancers. Across the whole study: Hepatocellular carcinoma, melanoma, renal cell or head and neck cancer affected the dose-escalation patients.

In this sample, this clone turned up once. Sequenced by immunoSEQ multiplex PCR; TCRdb stores in-frame clones only, minus some. The sample lists more than 65,000 clones; approximately 91% were seen once. The germline V gene encodes CDR1 SGHVS and CDR2 FNYEAQ. V trimming: 5 bases; J trimming: 0 bases; junction bases outside the gene matches: 8. The CDR3 has 17 residues. Specimen: CD4+ or CD8+ T cells sorted from blood, collected in a trial of the OX40 agonist ivuxolimab. The sequence was obtained from an adult with an advanced solid tumor such as melanoma, head and neck, liver or kidney cancer. The chain couples TRBV7-6 to TRBJ2-1; 9 bases line up with TRBD1. CDR3 coding DNA: TGTGCCAGCAGCAGAGAACAGGGGGCGAGCTCCTACAATGAGCAGTTCTTC. As protein: CASSREQGASSYNEQFF.